The clone carrying this T cell receptor (beta chain) was observed at least ten times. The data were produced by immunoSEQ multiplex PCR, yet TCRdb's version contains in-frame clones alone and is incomplete. The data show about 320,000 clones, under 90% seen once. These data originate in a study of blood T cell repertoires in COVID-19. Whole-study context: In each case, the material was cDNA or gDNA derived from T cells, B-cell-depleted T cells, or PBMCs.

Germline CDR1 reads ENHRY; CDR2 reads SYGVKD. V shed 2 bases and J shed 7 bases, with 12 bases lying between them. This CDR3 region has 14 residues. V is TRBV10-3 and J is TRBJ2-1; D is uncertain. Input material: PBMCs or T cells enriched from blood (not recorded which). The receptor comes from a woman aged 18-35 years who had recovered from COVID-19. The CDR3 DNA is TGTGCCATCAGTGAGGGGCGAGAACTTAATGAGCAGTTCTTC. Protein sequence: CAISEGRELNEQFF.